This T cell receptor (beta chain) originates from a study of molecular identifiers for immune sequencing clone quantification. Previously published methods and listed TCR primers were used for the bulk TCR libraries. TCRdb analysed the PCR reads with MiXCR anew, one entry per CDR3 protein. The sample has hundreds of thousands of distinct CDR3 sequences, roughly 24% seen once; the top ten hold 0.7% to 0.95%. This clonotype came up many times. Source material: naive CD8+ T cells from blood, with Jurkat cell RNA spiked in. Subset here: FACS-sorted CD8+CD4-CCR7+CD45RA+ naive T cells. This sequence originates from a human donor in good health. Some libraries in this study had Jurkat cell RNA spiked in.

CDR3 amino acids: CASSEADTQYF. The DNA of the CDR3 is TGTGCCAGCAGTGAAGCGGATACGCAGTATTTT. The V and J genes are TRBV6-1 and TRBJ2-3; D not resolved. CDR3 size: 11 residues. V shed 0 bases and J shed 6 bases, with 1 base lying between them. Germline V gene data show CDR1 as MNHNS and CDR2 as SASEGT.